This T cell receptor (beta chain) was retrieved from a study of blood T cell repertoires in COVID-19. Study context: Whether acute or convalescent, the COVID-19 samples came from the United States, Italy and Spain.

One Seattle source followed patients from active infection through their disease course. Generated by immunoSEQ multiplex PCR, the TCRdb table keeps only in-frame clones and is missing some. The sample comprises about 160,000 clones, 60% to 85% of which are singletons, and around 8.1% rests with the top ten. Germline CDR1 reads LNHDA; CDR2 reads SQIVND (reference sequence). This CDR3 spans 14 amino acids. V was pared by 4 bases and J by 0 bases, with 9 bases between. The sample taken for sequencing was peripheral blood. This TCR came from a woman aged 55-70 years with COVID-19, enrolled during active disease. The chain has TRBV19 and TRBJ1-1; tentative D call: TRBD1 (5 bases). The CDR3 nucleotides read TGTGCCAGTAGTAATCTGGGGCTGAACACTGAAGCTTTCTTT. This gives the protein CASSNLGLNTEAFF.